Sequencing of this T cell receptor beta chain was carried out in a study of blood T cell repertoires in COVID-19. Turning to the study itself: Specimens from acute and convalescent COVID-19 originated in the United States, Italy and Spain.

Here immunoSEQ multiplex PCR was the method, and the copy in TCRdb shows in-frame clones only, minus some. The profile shows over 350,000 clones, 86% of them singletons. The CDR3 length is 16 residues. V lost 1 base, J lost 5 bases, and 5 bases stayed unmatched. CDR1 and CDR2 (germline): MGHDK, SYGVNS. The TCR comes from a woman aged 30 to 39 with active or convalescent COVID-19. The sequencing sample was made of peripheral blood. The chain links TRBV25-1 to TRBJ2-5, with 12 bases fitting TRBD1. Here the CDR3 reads CASSELGTGGRETQYF. DNA of the CDR3: TGTGCCAGCAGTGAATTAGGGACAGGGGGCCGTGAGACCCAGTACTTC.